The rows below give T cell receptor beta chains drawn from one sample of a study of blood T cell repertoires in COVID-19. The method was immunoSEQ multiplex PCR; TCRdb's version includes in-frame clones alone and lacks a portion of them. The table includes around 280,000 clones, 90% detected once. The sequencing sample was made of PBMCs or T cells enriched from blood (not recorded which). These receptors came from a young woman with acute COVID-19. CDR3s include the opening cysteine and the closing phenylalanine or tryptophan. The D gene is left open where the match is weak. Clone size is not always given. Where it is, it says once, few, many or a class for expanded clones.

size: -
J: TRBJ1-5
V: TRBV15
D: -
CDR3: CATSRDLLRVSNQPQHF
DNA: TGTGCCACCAGCAGAGATCTATTGCGGGTTAGCAATCAGCCCCAGCATTTT

size: -
J: TRBJ2-1
V: TRBV14
D: TRBD2
CDR3: CASSQGLAGARRNEQFF
DNA: TGTGCCAGCAGCCAAGGGCTAGCGGGAGCAAGAAGGAATGAGCAGTTCTTC

size: -
J: TRBJ2-1
V: TRBV5-1
D: -
CDR3: CASSLGLEFYNEQFF
DNA: TGCGCCAGCAGCTTGGGACTAGAGTTCTACAATGAGCAGTTCTTC

size: -
J: TRBJ1-2
V: TRBV12-3/TRBV12-4
D: TRBD1
CDR3: CASSNRGNYGYTF
DNA: TGTGCCAGCAGCAACAGGGGAAACTATGGCTACACCTTC

size: once
J: TRBJ2-5
V: TRBV10-3
D: TRBD1
CDR3: CAISDPGTEETQYF
DNA: TGTGCCATCAGTGACCCGGGGACAGAAGAGACCCAGTACTTC

size: -
J: TRBJ1-4
V: TRBV5-1
D: TRBD1
CDR3: CASSRGTATNEKLFF
DNA: TGCGCCAGCAGTCGTGGGACAGCTACTAATGAAAAACTGTTTTTT

size: -
J: TRBJ1-2
V: TRBV18
D: -
CDR3: CASSPSMAEANYGYTF
DNA: TGTGCCAGCTCACCATCAATGGCCGAGGCGAACTATGGCTACACCTTC

size: -
J: TRBJ2-1
V: TRBV7-9
D: -
CDR3: CASSLGVAANNEQFF
DNA: TGTGCCAGCAGCTTAGGTGTAGCGGCCAACAATGAGCAGTTCTTC

size: -
J: TRBJ1-2
V: TRBV27
D: TRBD1
CDR3: CASRSTGGDGYTF
DNA: TGTGCCAGCAGGTCCACAGGGGGGGATGGCTACACCTTC

size: -
J: TRBJ2-1
V: TRBV29-1
D: TRBD2
CDR3: CSPRTSGSNEQFF
DNA: TGCAGTCCGAGGACTAGCGGGAGCAATGAGCAGTTCTTC

size: -
J: TRBJ2-7
V: TRBV6-6
D: TRBD1
CDR3: CASSYQGQAIYEQYF
DNA: TGTGCCAGCAGTTACCAGGGACAGGCAATCTACGAGCAGTACTTC

size: -
J: TRBJ2-7
V: TRBV2
D: -
CDR3: CASSEDSGTYEQYF
DNA: TGTGCCAGCAGTGAAGATAGCGGAACCTACGAGCAGTACTTC

size: -
J: TRBJ2-7
V: TRBV19
D: -
CDR3: CASNGGETYEQYF
DNA: TGTGCCAGTAACGGCGGGGAAACCTACGAGCAGTACTTC

size: -
J: TRBJ2-7
V: TRBV6-5
D: TRBD2
CDR3: CASSYSDSGRSEQYF
DNA: TGTGCCAGCAGTTACTCAGATAGCGGGAGATCCGAGCAGTACTTC

size: -
J: TRBJ2-5
V: TRBV27
D: -
CDR3: CASSLENSRETQYF
DNA: TGTGCCAGCAGTTTAGAAAATTCCCGGGAGACCCAGTACTTC

size: -
J: TRBJ2-7
V: TRBV28
D: TRBD2
CDR3: CASSPAASGNYEQYF
DNA: TGTGCCAGCTCCCCCGCGGCTAGCGGGAACTACGAGCAGTACTTC

size: -
J: TRBJ2-2
V: TRBV2
D: TRBD2
CDR3: CASRGGSDTGELFF
DNA: TGTGCCTCTCGGGGAGGGAGTGACACCGGGGAGCTGTTTTTT

size: -
J: TRBJ2-3
V: TRBV11-2
D: TRBD1
CDR3: CASSVGTGFRQSTDTQYF
DNA: TGTGCCAGCAGCGTAGGGACAGGGTTTCGACAAAGCACAGATACGCAGTATTTT

size: -
J: TRBJ2-2
V: TRBV28
D: -
CDR3: CASGRPNTGELFF
DNA: TGTGCCAGCGGCCGCCCGAACACCGGGGAGCTGTTTTTT

size: -
J: TRBJ2-1
V: TRBV19
D: -
CDR3: CASASRLGRGNEQFF
DNA: TGTGCCAGCGCATCCCGCCTAGGTCGGGGCAATGAGCAGTTCTTC

size: -
J: TRBJ2-5
V: TRBV5-6
D: TRBD2
CDR3: CASSRGLARETQYF
DNA: TGTGCCAGCAGTCGCGGACTAGCTCGGGAGACCCAGTACTTC

size: -
J: TRBJ1-6
V: TRBV27
D: -
CDR3: CASSLSWDKSSYNSPLHF
DNA: TGTGCCAGCAGTTTATCATGGGACAAGAGCTCCTATAATTCACCCCTCCACTTT

size: once
J: TRBJ2-7
V: TRBV7-9
D: -
CDR3: CASSLGTAGSYEQYF
DNA: TGTGCCAGCAGCTTAGGGACAGCAGGCTCCTACGAGCAGTACTTC

size: many
J: TRBJ2-7
V: TRBV29-1
D: TRBD1
CDR3: CSAGQIYEQYF
DNA: TGCAGCGCGGGACAGATCTACGAGCAGTACTTC

size: -
J: TRBJ1-5
V: TRBV2
D: -
CDR3: CASGILGARQPQHF
DNA: TGTGCCAGCGGTATTCTGGGGGCGCGTCAGCCCCAGCATTTT

size: -
J: TRBJ2-5
V: TRBV3-1/TRBV3-2
D: -
CDR3: CASSQEGSGGETQYF
DNA: TGTGCCAGCAGCCAAGAAGGCTCTGGCGGAGAGACCCAGTACTTC

size: -
J: TRBJ2-1
V: TRBV19
D: TRBD1
CDR3: CASSMGFRTGGNEQFF
DNA: TGTGCCAGTAGTATGGGATTTCGGACAGGGGGCAATGAGCAGTTCTTC

size: -
J: TRBJ2-1
V: TRBV28
D: TRBD2
CDR3: CASSGASGHSYNEQFF
DNA: TGTGCCAGCAGTGGGGCTAGCGGGCACTCCTACAATGAGCAGTTCTTC

size: -
J: TRBJ2-7
V: TRBV7-9
D: -
CDR3: CASSLGAGSYEQYF
DNA: TGTGCCAGCAGCTTAGGGGCTGGATCCTACGAGCAGTACTTC

size: -
J: TRBJ2-5
V: TRBV7-9
D: TRBD1
CDR3: CASSGTGGAGEETQYF
DNA: TGTGCCAGCAGCGGGACAGGGGGCGCGGGTGAGGAGACCCAGTACTTC

size: -
J: TRBJ2-1
V: TRBV5-4
D: -
CDR3: CASSLAGGRHNEQFF
DNA: TGTGCCAGCAGCTTGGCCGGGGGGCGCCACAATGAGCAGTTCTTC

size: -
J: TRBJ2-7
V: TRBV5-1
D: TRBD1
CDR3: CASSLTGGEQYF
DNA: TGCGCCAGCAGCTTAACAGGGGGGGAGCAGTACTTC